One sample yielded the 14 T cell receptor beta chains listed below, sequenced in a study of T cell repertoires in cytomegalovirus infection. Their recognized antigens are unknown. TCRdb reanalysed the reads using MiXCR and keeps one entry per CDR3 protein. Here the sample spans about 500,000 distinct CDR3 sequences, more than 30% being singletons. Sequencing used cultured PBMCs, obtained from culture after CMV antigen stimulation. The receptor set was obtained from a human donor in good health (CMV status not recorded). Some clones in this sample may be carry-over from other donors' samples.

This clonotype came up a few times. DNA for the CDR3: TGTGCCAGCAGACAAACCGGGACTAGCGGGAGGACCCGCAGCTCCTACAATGAGCAGTTCTTC. This sequence encodes CASRQTGTSGRTRSSYNEQFF. The chain recombines TRBV7-2 with TRBJ2-1; 15 bases fit TRBD2. The CDR3 has 21 residues. CDR1 is SGHTA, CDR2 FQGNSA, per germline. After removal of 6 bases from V and 0 bases from J, the junction contained 15 bases not matched to a gene.

V gene TRBV7-6 combines with J gene TRBJ2-1, with 8 nucleotides matching TRBD1. Germline CDR1 is SGHVS and CDR2 is FNYEAQ. The CDR3 is 17 residues long. V gave up 2 bases and J gave up 4 bases; unmatched junction bases: 10. CDR3 region: CASSLPGQGLAYNEQFF. The CDR3 nucleotides are TGTGCCAGCAGCTTACCAGGACAGGGCCTAGCGTACAATGAGCAGTTCTTC.

The V and J genes are TRBV7-9 and TRBJ2-1; the match to TRBD2 covers 10 bases. Germline CDR1 SEHNR, CDR2 FQNEAQ (reference sequence). The CDR3 spans 16 residues. V lost 2 bases to trimming and J lost 7 bases; unmatched junction nucleotides: 8. CDR3 coding DNA: TGTGCCAGCAGCTTACCGAGCGGGAGGGGTAGGAATGAGCAGTTCTTC. Amino acid sequence: CASSLPSGRGRNEQFF.

The J gene is TRBJ1-1, the V gene TRBV12-3 or TRBV12-4; 11 nucleotides line up with TRBD1. Trimming cost V 5 bases and J 1 base; bases outside gene matches: 3. This CDR3 spans 15 amino acids. The CDR3 is CASSGTGGTNTEAFF. The CDR3 DNA follows: TGTGCCAGCAGTGGGACAGGGGGGACGAACACTGAAGCTTTCTTT.

In the case of this clonotype: This may stem from a read error, because a much larger clone lies one nucleotide away. The chain is built from TRBV7-2 and TRBJ2-1, with 10 bases fitting TRBD2. In germline, CDR1 is SGHTA, CDR2 FQGNSA. The length of the CDR3 is 15 residues. The chain's CDR3 is CAGSLTGTSDNEQFF. CDR3 sequence (DNA): TGTGCCGGCAGCTTAACCGGGACTAGCGACAATGAGCAGTTCTTC. Filled out from reference TRBV7-2 and TRBJ2-1, the complete variable domain reads GAGVSQSPSNKVTEKGKDVELRCDPISGHTALYWYRQSLGQGLEFLIYFQGNSAPDKSGLPSDRFSAERTGGSVSTLTIQRTQQEDSAVYLCAGSLTGTSDNEQFFGPGTRLTVL.

This sequence joins TRBV19 and TRBJ1-2, with TRBD1 matching over 9 bases. V gave up 1 base and J gave up 7 bases; unmatched junction bases: 10. Germline CDR1 is LNHDA and CDR2 is SQIVND (reference sequence). This CDR3 has 16 residues. The CDR3 nucleotides read TGTGCCAGTAGTATAGCTGGACGGACAGGGGTTGGTGGCTACACCTTC. Protein product: CASSIAGRTGVGGYTF.

The chain employs TRBV4-1 and TRBJ1-1; D not certain. The CDR3 consists of 15 residues. V shed 1 base and J shed 1 base, with 10 bases lying between them. The germline V gene encodes CDR1 MGHRA and CDR2 YSYEKL. CDR3: CASSQGRAPNTEAFF. The DNA for the CDR3 is TGCGCCAGCAGCCAAGGTCGGGCTCCGAACACTGAAGCTTTCTTT.

This clonotype was counted between two and nine times. The rearrangement uses TRBV7-2 and TRBJ2-3; 8 bases agree with TRBD2. CDR1 and CDR2 (germline): SGHTA, FQGNSA. V trimming: 6 bases; J trimming: 10 bases; junction bases outside the gene matches: 9. This CDR3 has 13 residues. CDR3 protein: CASRRAGADAQYF. CDR3 coding DNA: TGTGCCAGCAGGAGAGCGGGAGCGGACGCGCAGTATTTT.

The chain employs TRBV19 and TRBJ1-1, with a tentative D call TRBD1 (5 bases). Germline loops: CDR1 LNHDA, CDR2 SQIVND (reference sequence). The CDR3 spans 14 residues. V was cut by 9 bases and J by 5 bases, with 19 bases left in between. The CDR3 is CASRGKKGLTEAFF. The CDR3 nucleotides read TGTGCCAGCAGAGGTAAAAAGGGACTGACTGAAGCTTTCTTT.

CDR3 nucleotides: TGCAGCGTTGATTGGGGCGGAGGGCCCCTTATTAGCTACACCTTC. Encoded protein: CSVDWGGGPLISYTF. V is TRBV29-1 and J is TRBJ1-2, with a possible D match to TRBD1 (5 bases). The CDR3 loop spans 15 amino acids. CDR1 and CDR2 from the germline V gene are SQVTM and ANQGSEA. Trimming took off 3 bases at V and 9 bases at J, with 23 bases between the two ends.

CDR3 sequence reads: CASRQSSGRNYEQYV. The DNA of the CDR3 is TGTGCCAGCAGACAATCTAGCGGGAGAAACTACGAGCAGTACGTC. The rearrangement links TRBV11-3 to TRBJ2-7; 10 positions match TRBD2. The J segment lost 3 bases and the V segment lost 6 bases, leaving 8 bases of the junction unmatched. The CDR3 length is 15 residues. Germline V gene sequence: CDR1 SGHNT, CDR2 YENEEA.

The sample holds a few counts of this clonotype. This sequence joins TRBV12-3 or TRBV12-4 and TRBJ1-2; possibly TRBD1 for D (5 bases). The CDR3 covers 12 residues. The V gene lost 6 bases and the J gene lost 4 bases, with 9 bases spanning the gap. This CDR3 is CASSQGVYGYTF. Here the CDR3 DNA reads TGTGCCAGCAGCCAGGGAGTCTATGGCTACACCTTC.

The sample holds a few counts of this clonotype. The V gene is TRBV12-3 or TRBV12-4, the J gene TRBJ2-1; 7 bases align to TRBD2. The CDR3 extends over 15 amino acids. The trim removed 4 bases at V and 1 base at J, leaving 4 bases unmatched. CDR3 loop: CASSYGLESYNEQFF. Here the CDR3 DNA reads TGTGCCAGCAGTTATGGACTAGAGTCCTACAATGAGCAGTTCTTC.

The chain carries TRBV6-1 and TRBJ2-1, with 9 nucleotides matching TRBD2. V gave up 8 bases and J gave up 9 bases; unmatched junction bases: 17. The CDR3 contains 16 residues. Germline V gene data show CDR1 as MNHNS and CDR2 as SASEGT. This CDR3 is CASLRWREGSAGEQFF. CDR3 DNA: TGTGCCAGCTTGCGCTGGCGGGAGGGCTCAGCGGGTGAGCAGTTCTTC.